Included here is one T cell receptor (beta chain) sequence, with context. The sample belongs to a study of blood T cell repertoires in COVID-19. On the study more broadly: The study drew acute and convalescent COVID-19 samples from the United States, Italy and Spain. PBMCs, B-cell-depleted T cells, or T cells were the source of the cDNA or gDNA that made up the material.

CDR1 is ENHRY, CDR2 SYGVKD, per germline. The V and J ends lost 10 bases and 4 bases respectively, with 13 bases between them. This CDR3 is built from 12 residues. Authors' analysis steps: Estimated nucleated cell counts came from reference gene primer amplification. Assay: immunoSEQ multiplex PCR; the TCRdb copy retains only in-frame clones and omits some. Clone size and V and J calls were adopted from that table, with D and trimming inferred from the DNA. Of roughly 130,000 clones listed, 88% were seen once; the top ten hold 2.5%. Seattle enrolled patients during active infection and tracked them longitudinally.

Sequences were obtained from peripheral blood. This TCR came from a human donor with COVID-19, enrolled during active disease. The donor label of this sample is uncertain. The rearrangement links TRBV10-3 to TRBJ1-2; D is unclear. Here the CDR3 DNA reads TGTGCCACAAACTCGGGGTCCTATGGCTACACCTTC. Its protein is CATNSGSYGYTF.